This T cell receptor (beta chain) was documented in a study of blood T cell repertoires in COVID-19. Overall study: T cells, B-cell-depleted T cells, or PBMCs provided the cDNA or gDNA that served as material.

The protocol was immunoSEQ multiplex PCR, while the TCRdb copy is restricted to in-frame clones and leaves out a portion. The sample yields 200,000 to 300,000 clones, roughly 86% seen once. V lost 0 bases to trimming and J lost 5 bases; unmatched junction nucleotides: 9. This CDR3 comprises 15 residues. Germline loops: CDR1 GTSNPN, CDR2 SVGIG (reference sequence). The sample comprised PBMCs or T cells enriched from blood (not recorded which). This chain joins TRBV30 and TRBJ2-5; 7 bases map to TRBD2. This clonotype was obtained from a woman aged 45 to 65 who had recovered from COVID-19. The CDR3 loop reads CAWSVIAGPKETQYF. The CDR3 DNA reads as TGTGCCTGGAGTGTAATAGCGGGTCCTAAGGAGACCCAGTACTTC. The whole variable domain, filled in from reference TRBV30 and TRBJ2-5, reads SQTIHQWPATLVQPVGSPLSLECTVEGTSNPNLYWYRQAAGRGLQLLFYSVGIGQISSEVPQNLSASRPQDRQFILSSKKLLLSDSGFYLCAWSVIAGPKETQYFGPGTRLLVL.